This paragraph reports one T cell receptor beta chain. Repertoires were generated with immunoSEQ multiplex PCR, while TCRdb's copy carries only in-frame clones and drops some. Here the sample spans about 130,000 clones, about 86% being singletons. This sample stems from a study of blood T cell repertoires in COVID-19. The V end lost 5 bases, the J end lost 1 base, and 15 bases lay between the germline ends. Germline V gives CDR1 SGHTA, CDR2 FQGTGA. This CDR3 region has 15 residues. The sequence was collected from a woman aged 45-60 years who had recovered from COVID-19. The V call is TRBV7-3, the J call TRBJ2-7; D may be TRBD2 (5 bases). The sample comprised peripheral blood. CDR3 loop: CASSPSTGSSYEQYF. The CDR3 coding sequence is TGTGCCAGCAGCCCGTCGACGGGAAGTTCCTACGAGCAGTACTTC.